Below are 30 T cell receptor beta chains sequenced from a single sample in a study of spatial heterogeneity in lung cancer. The study's findings and limits: It was found that expanded intratumoral alpha and beta TCR counts tracked tumor mutation counts.

The time point is: sample taken at primary tumor resection. From the 5' RACE reads, TCRdb called clonotypes with MiXCR, one entry per CDR3 protein. Among approximately 15,000 distinct CDR3 sequences listed, roughly 6.2% were seen once. Their antigen targets remain unknown. The sequencing here drew on lung tumor tissue, taken at surgery. The receptors come from a male donor with early-stage non-small cell lung cancer.

The chain links TRBV6-2 or TRBV6-3 to TRBJ1-1; a weak D match, TRBD1 (6 bases). Germline V gene data show CDR1 as MNHEY and CDR2 as SVGEGT. The CDR3 contains 15 residues. With 7 bases removed from V and 2 bases from J, the gap between germline ends came to 17 bases. The CDR3 loop is CASKEGGRPNTEAFF. The CDR3 nucleotides read TGTGCCAGCAAAGAGGGGGGTCGGCCCAACACTGAAGCTTTCTTT.

Ten or more counts support this clonotype. The chain uses TRBV2 and TRBJ1-5; D unclear. Germline V gene sequence: CDR1 SNHLY, CDR2 FYNNEI. CDR3 length: 13 amino acids. The V end was cut by 8 bases, the J end by 6 bases, with 14 bases between. Here the CDR3 DNA reads TGTGCCAGCGCCGAGAGGCCAAGTCAGCCCCAGCATTTT. Translating it yields CASAERPSQPQHF.

This clonotype occurred many times. V and J are TRBV5-5 and TRBJ2-1; D remains unclear. The CDR3 is made up of 14 amino acids. Germline CDR1 reads SGHKS; CDR2 reads YYEKEE (reference sequence). Trimming stripped 0 bases from V and 4 bases from J, with 8 bases between. The CDR3 nucleotides read TGTGCCAGCAGCTTGGATACTCCTTACAATGAGCAGTTCTTC. Translated: CASSLDTPYNEQFF.

This clonotype has ten or more counts. The chain joins TRBV28 to TRBJ2-3; perhaps D is TRBD1 or TRBD2 (5 bases each). The germline V gene encodes CDR1 MDHEN and CDR2 SYDVKM. Trimming took 6 bases from V and 4 from J, leaving 20 bases between them. The CDR3 is 16 amino acids. This CDR3 is CASSAPRDVIADTQYF. CDR3 DNA sequence: TGTGCCAGCAGCGCCCCCCGGGACGTGATCGCAGATACGCAGTATTTT. Full variable domain (outside the CDR3, taken from reference TRBV28 and TRBJ2-3): DVKVTQSSRYLVKRTGEKVFLECVQDMDHENMFWYRQDPGLGLRLIYFSYDVKMKEKGDIPEGYSVSREKKERFSLILESASTNQTSMYLCASSAPRDVIADTQYFGPGTRLTVL.

This clonotype was counted at least ten times. The J gene is TRBJ1-1, the V gene TRBV6-5; D unclear. This CDR3 is built from 15 residues. Trimming shortened V by 4 bases and J by 6 bases, and 18 bases separated the two germline ends. Germline CDR1 reads MNHEY; CDR2 reads SVGAGI. The CDR3 DNA reads TGTGCCAGCAGTTCGCCCGGGGTAGCGAGGTCTGAAGCTTTCTTT. Amino acids: CASSSPGVARSEAFF.

Ten or more counts support this clonotype. The chain is built from TRBV27 and TRBJ2-3; 12 nucleotides match TRBD2. The length of the CDR3 is 17 residues. The V gene's germline CDR1 is MNHEY and CDR2 SMNVEV (reference sequence). V shed 1 base, J shed 4 bases, and the junction held 6 bases outside the gene matches. CDR3 nucleotides: TGTGCCAGCAGTTTATGGCTAGCGGGAGGGATGGCAGATACGCAGTATTTT. Encoded protein: CASSLWLAGGMADTQYF.

The V call is TRBV6-5, the J call TRBJ2-1; 8 nucleotides line up with TRBD2. Germline values: CDR1 MNHEY, CDR2 SVGAGI. V was clipped by 5 bases and J by 6 bases; unmatched bases: 6. The CDR3 contains 14 residues. CDR3 loop: CASSAGLEANEQFF. The CDR3 DNA is TGTGCCAGCAGTGCGGGACTAGAGGCCAATGAGCAGTTCTTC.

This clonotype was seen repeatedly, ten times or more. The chain has TRBV5-1 and TRBJ1-1; D not resolved. CDR1 is SGHRS and CDR2 is YFSETQ in the germline V gene. The CDR3 extends over 15 amino acids. V lost 0 bases and J 7 bases, leaving 16 bases between the germline ends. CDR3 DNA: TGCGCCAGCAGCTTGGCCGTGGGGATGGAGGATGAAGCTTTCTTT. It encodes CASSLAVGMEDEAFF.

This clonotype has at least ten counts. V usage is TRBV12-3 or TRBV12-4 and J usage is TRBJ2-7, with 9 bases fitting TRBD2. Unmatched junction bases numbered 9, after V lost 8 bases and J lost 7 bases. This CDR3 has 13 residues. CDR3 DNA: TGTGCCAGCGGTGGCGGGGGGGCCCTAGAGCAGTACTTC. Protein product: CASGGGGALEQYF.

The genes are TRBV6-2 or TRBV6-3 and TRBJ2-5, with 9 bases matching TRBD1. Germline trimming cut 4 bases from V and 2 bases from J; bases unmatched to any gene: 8. The CDR3 consists of 16 residues. The germline V gene has CDR1 MNHEY and CDR2 SVGEGT. As DNA, the CDR3 is TGTGCCAGCAGTTCCCCCGGGACAGGGTATCAAGAGACCCAGTACTTC. The encoded protein is CASSSPGTGYQETQYF.

This clonotype is labeled medium-sized. V usage is TRBV7-2 and J usage is TRBJ2-7; 7 nucleotides match TRBD1. The V gene end was trimmed by 5 bases and the J gene end by 5 bases; junction bases not matched to a gene: 9. This CDR3 has 14 amino acids. Per germline, CDR1 SGHTA and CDR2 FQGNSA. The CDR3 reads CASSPRQGVDEQYF. CDR3 nucleotide sequence: TGTGCCAGCAGCCCTAGACAGGGTGTGGACGAGCAGTACTTC.

This clonotype came up many times. The chain has TRBV6-6 and TRBJ2-1; D gene unclear. The CDR3 runs 18 residues. The germline V and J ends were trimmed by 5 bases and 6 bases, with 26 bases remaining between them. The germline CDR1 and CDR2 sequences are MNHNY and SVGAGI (reference sequence). In nucleotides, the CDR3 is TGTGCCAGCAGTCTGCTTACGGGTGGGTCTTTTGTCATCAATGAGCAGTTCTTC. Protein product: CASSLLTGGSFVINEQFF.

This clonotype has a count of ten or more. This chain connects TRBV29-1 to TRBJ2-5; 7 bases match TRBD2. Germline V lookup: CDR1 SQVTM, CDR2 ANQGSEA. There are 14 residues in the CDR3. V shed 2 bases, J shed 3 bases, and the junction held 6 bases outside the gene matches. The CDR3 region is CSVEFGGRKETQYF. CDR3 coding DNA: TGCAGCGTTGAATTCGGGGGGAGGAAAGAGACCCAGTACTTC.

Details on this clonotype: This sequence may be a read error, since a much larger clone differs from it by one base. The V call is TRBV5-1, the J call TRBJ2-3, with a possible D match to TRBD2 (5 bases). Germline CDR1 is SGHRS and CDR2 is YFSETQ. The CDR3 length is 15 residues. Trimming stripped 2 bases from V and 0 bases from J, with 10 bases between. The CDR3 spells CASSFGVSSTDTQYF. The CDR3 DNA reads as TGCGCCAGCAGCTTCGGGGTATCTAGCACAGATACGCAGTATTTT.

This clonotype was seen repeatedly, ten times or more. This chain uses TRBV7-2 with TRBJ2-4; tentative D call: TRBD1 (6 bases). This CDR3 has 15 residues. With 5 bases removed from V and 5 bases from J, the gap between germline ends came to 16 bases. Germline V lookup: CDR1 SGHTA, CDR2 FQGNSA. The CDR3 DNA reads as TGTGCCAGCAGCCCACCCAGGGACAACCAAAACATTCAGTACTTC. Residues: CASSPPRDNQNIQYF.

There are many counts of this clonotype. This chain links TRBV5-1 with TRBJ2-1; 7 positions match TRBD1. Germline CDR1 reads SGHRS; CDR2 reads YFSETQ. The ends lost 3 bases at V and 8 bases at J; junction bases unmatched: 5. The CDR3 extends over 13 amino acids. CDR3 sequence reads: CASSYRQGDEQFF. The CDR3 DNA reads TGCGCCAGCAGCTATAGACAGGGTGATGAGCAGTTCTTC.

At least ten counts were recorded for this clonotype. The chain is built from TRBV7-2 and TRBJ2-5; D uncertain. Germline V CDR1 and CDR2: SGHTA, FQGNSA. Trimming removed 0 bases at V and 5 bases at J, with 7 bases between. This CDR3 spans 13 amino acids. The CDR3 region has the DNA TGTGCCAGCAGCTTAGCCCAACTGGAGACCCAGTACTTC. It specifies CASSLAQLETQYF.

This clonotype showed up many times. The rearrangement joins TRBV4-2 to TRBJ1-1; D perhaps matches TRBD1 (5 bases). The CDR3 sequence is 14 residues long. Germline V gene sequence: CDR1 LGHNA, CDR2 YNFKEQ. Trimming took off 0 bases at V and 7 bases at J, with 12 bases between the two ends. CDR3 sequence reads: CASSQDGGYDEAFF. For the CDR3, the DNA is TGTGCCAGCAGCCAAGATGGGGGGTACGATGAAGCTTTCTTT.

This clonotype was observed at least ten times. V gene TRBV20-1 combines with J gene TRBJ2-6, with D perhaps TRBD1 (5 bases). With 3 bases removed from V and 0 bases from J, the gap between germline ends came to 9 bases. The CDR3 covers 15 residues. In germline, CDR1 is DFQATT, CDR2 SNEGSKA (reference sequence). CDR3 coding DNA: TGCAGTGCTAGTCAGGGCCCCTCTGGGGCCAACGTCCTGACTTTC. Its protein product is CSASQGPSGANVLTF.

This clonotype has ten or more counts. The rearrangement uses TRBV7-2 and TRBJ2-7, with TRBD2 identical over 8 bases. Trimming cost V 0 bases and J 3 bases; bases outside gene matches: 4. CDR1 is SGHTA, CDR2 FQGNSA, per germline. This CDR3 comprises 15 residues. CDR3 DNA: TGTGCCAGCAGCTTAGCGTTTAGCGGGAACTACGAGCAGTACTTC. The encoded protein is CASSLAFSGNYEQYF.

Note on this clonotype: The junction departs from germline at one end; a sequencing error may be responsible. The chain combines TRBV12-5 with TRBJ2-3; 10 bases are shared with TRBD2. This CDR3 has 16 amino acids. Germline V gene sequence: CDR1 LGHNT, CDR2 FRNRAP. CDR3 in DNA: TGTGCTAGTGGGTTGGGACTAGCGAGTTTCACAGATACGCAGTATTTT. Amino acids: CASGLGLASFTDTQYF.

This clonotype appeared many times. CDR3 loop: CASSVGTGFFTGELFF. The CDR3 DNA sequence: TGTGCCAGCTCCGTGGGGACAGGTTTTTTCACCGGGGAGCTGTTTTTT. The chain carries TRBV7-9 and TRBJ2-2; 8 bases are a match to TRBD1. Germline assignment: CDR1 SEHNR and CDR2 FQNEAQ (reference sequence). The CDR3 sequence is 16 residues long. V trimming: 8 bases; J trimming: 4 bases; junction bases outside the gene matches: 12.

This clonotype was seen repeatedly, ten times or more. The rearrangement uses TRBV7-3 and TRBJ2-5, with 9 positions matching TRBD2. Germline V gene sequence: CDR1 SGHTA, CDR2 FQGTGA. The CDR3 sequence is 19 residues long. V was pared by 0 bases and J by 1 base, with 12 bases of the junction left unmatched. For the CDR3, the DNA is TGTGCCAGCAGCTTAACCGGGACTAGCAACATGGGCCTCCAAGAGACCCAGTACTTC. Protein: CASSLTGTSNMGLQETQYF.

This clonotype appeared many times. V and J are TRBV5-1 and TRBJ1-5; D not resolved. In germline, CDR1 is SGHRS, CDR2 YFSETQ. The V gene lost 0 bases and the J gene lost 2 bases, with 9 bases spanning the gap. The CDR3 is 15 residues long. The CDR3 protein is CASSLDGSGNQPQHF. CDR3 DNA sequence: TGCGCCAGCAGCTTGGATGGGTCGGGCAATCAGCCCCAGCATTTT.

In this sample, this clonotype is medium-sized. V and J are TRBV12-3 or TRBV12-4 and TRBJ2-5, with 7 bases fitting TRBD1. This CDR3 region has 14 residues. The junction had 9 bases not matched to a gene; V was cut back by 6 bases and J by 5 bases. The CDR3 DNA sequence: TGTGCCAGCAGATTAACGACAGGGCCGGAGACCCAGTACTTC. Translation: CASRLTTGPETQYF.

This clonotype occurred many times. The chain uses TRBV12-3 or TRBV12-4 and TRBJ2-1; D gene unclear. This CDR3 spans 13 amino acids. The ends were cut back, 1 base at V and 9 bases at J, with 10 bases in the middle. The CDR3 reads CASSLGLGTEQFF. The CDR3 DNA reads TGTGCCAGCAGTTTAGGCTTAGGCACTGAGCAGTTCTTC.

The genes are TRBV11-2 and TRBJ2-6, with D tentatively TRBD1 or TRBD2 (5 bases each). This CDR3 contains 17 residues. Germline loops: CDR1 SGHAT, CDR2 FQNNGV. Trimming shortened V by 0 bases and J by 0 bases, and 9 bases separated the two germline ends. The CDR3 region has the DNA TGTGCCAGCAGCTTAGATACTAGGGGCTCTGGGGCCAACGTCCTGACTTTC. It translates to CASSLDTRGSGANVLTF.

The sample holds many counts of this clonotype. This chain connects TRBV7-8 to TRBJ2-3, with 15 bases identical to TRBD2. The CDR3 has 17 amino acids. Per the germline V gene, CDR1 is SGHVS and CDR2 is FQNEAQ. V shed 5 bases and J 2 bases; nucleotides not matched to a gene: 5. The CDR3 sequence: CASSEGTSGGLTDTQYF. Here the CDR3 DNA reads TGTGCCAGCAGCGAAGGGACTAGCGGGGGGCTCACAGATACGCAGTATTTT.

V and J are TRBV18 and TRBJ2-1, with 9 bases that match TRBD1. Germline V gene lookup returns CDR1 KGHSH and CDR2 LQKENI. The CDR3 runs to 16 residues. Trimming cost V 3 bases and J 5 bases; bases outside gene matches: 8. The CDR3 reads CASSPRTGGADNEQFF. For the CDR3, the DNA is TGTGCCAGCTCACCTAGAACAGGGGGCGCAGACAATGAGCAGTTCTTC. Together with reference TRBV18 and TRBJ2-1, the CDR3 gives the full variable domain: NAGVMQNPRHLVRRRGQEARLRCSPMKGHSHVYWYRQLPEEGLKFMVYLQKENIIDESGMPKERFSAEFPKEGPSILRIQQVVRGDSAAYFCASSPRTGGADNEQFFGPGTRLTVL.

By share, this clonotype ranks as medium-sized. The chain combines TRBV20-1 with TRBJ2-5; D gene ambiguous. Between the trimmed V and J ends, which lost 4 bases and 4 bases, there was a span of 4 bases. Germline assignment: CDR1 DFQATT and CDR2 SNEGSKA (reference sequence). This CDR3 has 10 amino acids. CDR3 in DNA: TGCAGTGCTACAAGAGAGACCCAGTACTTC. This codes for CSATRETQYF.